This is a list of T cell receptor beta chains from one sample in a study of blood T cell repertoires in COVID-19. Profiling relied on immunoSEQ multiplex PCR, and the TCRdb table lists in-frame clones only, not all of them. The table has about 99,000 clones, around nine tenths seen once. Sequencing was done on a sample of peripheral blood. Every receptor here comes from a human donor in a cohort sampled during active COVID-19. Each CDR3 is given with its conserved first and last residue. Fields, in order: D gene, J gene, V gene, CDR3 DNA, CDR3 protein. D genes are given only for firm matches.

D: .; J: TRBJ2-5; V: TRBV5-6; DNA: TGTGCCAGCAGCTTGGACATTAAAGAGACCCAGTACTTC; CDR3: CASSLDIKETQYF
D: .; J: TRBJ1-1; V: TRBV14; DNA: TGTGCCAGCAGCTCAACGCGGGGGAACACTGAAGCTTTCTTT; CDR3: CASSSTRGNTEAFF
D: .; J: TRBJ1-1; V: TRBV5-6; DNA: TGTGCCAGCAGCTTCTACCCATGGGGGGCTGAAGCTTTCTTT; CDR3: CASSFYPWGAEAFF
D: .; J: TRBJ2-2; V: TRBV7-2; DNA: TGTGCCAGCAGCCCCCCCGCCGGGGAGCTGTTTTTT; CDR3: CASSPPAGELFF
D: .; J: TRBJ1-2; V: TRBV19; DNA: TGTGCCAGTAGTATTGGGACTAGGGGGGACTATGGCTACACCTTC; CDR3: CASSIGTRGDYGYTF
D: TRBD2; J: TRBJ2-5; V: TRBV3-1/TRBV3-2; DNA: TGTGCCAGCAGCGGAGGGGGGGGACTAGGCGATTGGGAGACCCAGTACTTC; CDR3: CASSGGGGLGDWETQYF
D: .; J: TRBJ1-1; V: TRBV4-3; DNA: TGCGCCAGCAGCCAGGTCAACGGGGGAACTGAAGCTTTCTTT; CDR3: CASSQVNGGTEAFF
D: TRBD2; J: TRBJ2-7; V: TRBV19; DNA: TGTGCCAGTAGTATTCGGGGGGAGCGCCTTGGCGAGCAGTACTTC; CDR3: CASSIRGERLGEQYF
D: .; J: TRBJ2-5; V: TRBV5-1; DNA: TGCGCCAGCAGCTTCAATCAAGAGACCCAGTACTTC; CDR3: CASSFNQETQYF
D: .; J: TRBJ2-1; V: TRBV11-2; DNA: TGTGCCAGCAGCCTCGTCACGGGGAACGCCTACAATGAGCAGTTCTTC; CDR3: CASSLVTGNAYNEQFF
D: TRBD1; J: TRBJ1-1; V: TRBV20-1; DNA: TGCAGTGCTAGACCGACAGGGATAACTTTCTTT; CDR3: CSARPTGITFF
D: .; J: TRBJ1-2; V: TRBV9; DNA: TGTGCCAGCAGCGTAGCCAGCCCCGGGGGGGGCTACACCTTC; CDR3: CASSVASPGGGYTF